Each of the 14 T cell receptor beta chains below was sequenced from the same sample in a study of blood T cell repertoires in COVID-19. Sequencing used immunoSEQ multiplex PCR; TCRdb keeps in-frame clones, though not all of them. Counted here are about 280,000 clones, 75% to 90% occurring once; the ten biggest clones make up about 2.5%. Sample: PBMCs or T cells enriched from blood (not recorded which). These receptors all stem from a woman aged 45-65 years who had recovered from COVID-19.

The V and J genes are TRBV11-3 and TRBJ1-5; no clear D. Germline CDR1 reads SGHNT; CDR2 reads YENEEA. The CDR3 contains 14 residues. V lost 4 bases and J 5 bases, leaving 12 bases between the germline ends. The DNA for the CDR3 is TGTGCCAGCAGCTCCAGGACTCCCCATCAGCCCCAGCATTTT. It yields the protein CASSSRTPHQPQHF.

As DNA, the CDR3 is TGTGCCAGCAGCTTAAGGCTCGCGGGGAATAACCCCTATGGCTACACCTTC. Translated: CASSLRLAGNNPYGYTF. The chain has TRBV5-5 and TRBJ1-2; D remains unclear. V lost 2 bases and J lost 4, with 21 bases in between. The CDR3 has 17 amino acids. The germline V gene has CDR1 SGHKS and CDR2 YYEKEE (reference sequence). The variable domain in full, completed from reference TRBV5-5 and TRBJ1-2, reads DAGVTQSPTHLIKTRGQQVTLRCSPISGHKSVSWYQQVLGQGPQFIFQYYEKEERGRGNFPDRFSARQFPNYSSELNVNALLLGDSALYLCASSLRLAGNNPYGYTFGSGTRLTVV.

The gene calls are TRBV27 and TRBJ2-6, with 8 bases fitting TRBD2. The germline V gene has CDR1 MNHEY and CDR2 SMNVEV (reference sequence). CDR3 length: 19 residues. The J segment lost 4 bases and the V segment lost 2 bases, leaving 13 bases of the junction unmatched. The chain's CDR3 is CASSLRPGGLVPGANVLTF. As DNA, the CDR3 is TGTGCCAGCAGTTTAAGACCCGGGGGACTAGTGCCCGGGGCCAACGTCCTGACTTTC.

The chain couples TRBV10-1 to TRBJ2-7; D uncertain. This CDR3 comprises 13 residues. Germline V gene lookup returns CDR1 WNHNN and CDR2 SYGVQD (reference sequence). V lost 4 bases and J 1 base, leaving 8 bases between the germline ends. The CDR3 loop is CASSAGSSYEQYF. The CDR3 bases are TGCGCCAGCAGTGCAGGCTCGTCCTACGAGCAGTACTTC.

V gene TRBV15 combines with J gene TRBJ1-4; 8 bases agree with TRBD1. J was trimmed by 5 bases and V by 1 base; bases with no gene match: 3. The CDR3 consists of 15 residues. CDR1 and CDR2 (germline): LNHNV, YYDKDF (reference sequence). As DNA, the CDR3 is TGTGCCACCAGCAGAGGGGACAGGCCGAATGAAAAACTGTTTTTT. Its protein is CATSRGDRPNEKLFF. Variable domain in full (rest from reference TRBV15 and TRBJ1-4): DAMVIQNPRYQVTQFGKPVTLSCSQTLNHNVMYWYQQKSSQAPKLLFHYYDKDFNNEADTPDNFQSRRPNTSFCFLDIRSPGLGDTAMYLCATSRGDRPNEKLFFGSGTQLSVL.

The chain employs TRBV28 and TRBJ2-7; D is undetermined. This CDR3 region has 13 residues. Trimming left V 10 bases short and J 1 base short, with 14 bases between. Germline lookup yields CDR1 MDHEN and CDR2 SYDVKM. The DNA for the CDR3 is TGTGCCATCAAACGGCGGAGTTCCTACGAGCAGTACTTC. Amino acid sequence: CAIKRRSSYEQYF.

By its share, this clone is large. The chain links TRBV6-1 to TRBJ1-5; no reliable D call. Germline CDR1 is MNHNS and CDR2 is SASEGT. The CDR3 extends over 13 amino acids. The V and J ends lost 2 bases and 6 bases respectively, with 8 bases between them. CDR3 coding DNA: TGTGCCAGCAGTGAACTGGTGAGTCAGCCCCAGCATTTT. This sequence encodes CASSELVSQPQHF.

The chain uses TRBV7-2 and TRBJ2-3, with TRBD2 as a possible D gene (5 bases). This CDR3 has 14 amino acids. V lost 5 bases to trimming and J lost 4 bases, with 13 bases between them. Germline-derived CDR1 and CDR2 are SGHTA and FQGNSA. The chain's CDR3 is CASSHTRAPDTQYF. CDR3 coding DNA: TGTGCCAGCAGCCACACTAGGGCCCCAGATACGCAGTATTTT. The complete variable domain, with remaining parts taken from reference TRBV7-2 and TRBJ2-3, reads GAGVSQSPSNKVTEKGKDVELRCDPISGHTALYWYRQSLGQGLEFLIYFQGNSAPDKSGLPSDRFSAERTGGSVSTLTIQRTQQEDSAVYLCASSHTRAPDTQYFGPGTRLTVL.

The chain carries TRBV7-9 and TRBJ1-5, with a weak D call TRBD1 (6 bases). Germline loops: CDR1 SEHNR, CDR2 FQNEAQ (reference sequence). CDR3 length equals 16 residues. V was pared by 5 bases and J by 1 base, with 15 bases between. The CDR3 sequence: CASSRPGQGSNQPQHF. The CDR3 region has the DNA TGTGCCAGCAGCCGCCCGGGGCAGGGGAGCAATCAGCCCCAGCATTTT.

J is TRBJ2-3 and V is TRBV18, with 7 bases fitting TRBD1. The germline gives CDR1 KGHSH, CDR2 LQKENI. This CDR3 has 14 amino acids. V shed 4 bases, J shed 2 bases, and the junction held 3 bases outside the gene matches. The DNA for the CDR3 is TGTGCCAGCTCACGGGACAGAATCACAGATACGCAGTATTTT. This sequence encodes CASSRDRITDTQYF. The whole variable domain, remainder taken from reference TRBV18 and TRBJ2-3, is NAGVMQNPRHLVRRRGQEARLRCSPMKGHSHVYWYRQLPEEGLKFMVYLQKENIIDESGMPKERFSAEFPKEGPSILRIQQVVRGDSAAYFCASSRDRITDTQYFGPGTRLTVL.

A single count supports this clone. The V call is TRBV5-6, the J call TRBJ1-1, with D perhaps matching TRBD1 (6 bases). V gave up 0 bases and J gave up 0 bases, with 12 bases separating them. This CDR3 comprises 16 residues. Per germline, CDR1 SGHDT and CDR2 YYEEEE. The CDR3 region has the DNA TGTGCCAGCAGCTTGGGCTACAGGGCCATGAACACTGAAGCTTTCTTT. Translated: CASSLGYRAMNTEAFF.

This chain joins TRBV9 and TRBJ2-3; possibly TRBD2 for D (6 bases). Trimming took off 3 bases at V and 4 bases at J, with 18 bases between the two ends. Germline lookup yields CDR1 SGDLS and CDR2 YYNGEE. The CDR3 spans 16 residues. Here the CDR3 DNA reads TGTGCCAGCAGCGCTATCTTTCCCGGGGGTGCAGATACGCAGTATTTT. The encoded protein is CASSAIFPGGADTQYF. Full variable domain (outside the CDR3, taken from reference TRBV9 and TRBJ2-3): DSGVTQTPKHLITATGQRVTLRCSPRSGDLSVYWYQQSLDQGLQFLIQYYNGEERAKGNILERFSAQQFPDLHSELNLSSLELGDSALYFCASSAIFPGGADTQYFGPGTRLTVL.

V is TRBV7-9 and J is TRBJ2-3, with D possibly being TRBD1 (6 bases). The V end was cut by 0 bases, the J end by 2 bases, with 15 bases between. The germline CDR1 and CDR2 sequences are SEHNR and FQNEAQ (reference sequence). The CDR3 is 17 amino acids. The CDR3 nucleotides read TGTGCCAGCAGCTTAGCGCGGGTTAACAGGGCCACAGATACGCAGTATTTT. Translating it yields CASSLARVNRATDTQYF.

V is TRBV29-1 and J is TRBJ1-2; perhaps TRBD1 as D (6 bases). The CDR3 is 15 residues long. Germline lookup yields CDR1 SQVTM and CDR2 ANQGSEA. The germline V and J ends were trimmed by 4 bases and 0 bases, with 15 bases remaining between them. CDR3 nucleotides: TGCAGCGTTGGGGGTCGGGACACAACTAACTATGGCTACACCTTC. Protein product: CSVGGRDTTNYGYTF.